The 12 T cell receptor beta chains listed next were all sequenced from one sample in a study of technical replicates of blood from several donors. This table comes from immunoSEQ multiplex PCR, and its TCRdb copy is limited to in-frame clones, with some not included. Of roughly 80,000 clones listed, 96% are singletons. Sequenced material: T cells isolated from PBMCs. The receptors shown here come from a human donor in good health.

This chain connects TRBV9 to TRBJ2-1, with a possible D match to TRBD1 (6 bases). The CDR3 loop spans 15 amino acids. Trimming removed 3 bases from V and 5 bases from J, with 15 bases in between. Germline V gene data show CDR1 as SGDLS and CDR2 as YYNGEE. The CDR3 sequence: CASSAGRGAHNEQFF. DNA for the CDR3: TGTGCCAGCAGCGCAGGCAGGGGAGCCCACAATGAGCAGTTCTTC.

The chain has TRBV4-3 and TRBJ2-6; D might be TRBD2 (5 bases). V was cut by 0 bases and J by 0 bases, with 12 bases left in between. CDR3 size: 18 residues. Per the germline V gene, CDR1 is LGHNA and CDR2 is YSLEER. This CDR3 reads CASSQDWGEDSGANVLTF. The CDR3 DNA reads TGCGCCAGCAGCCAAGATTGGGGAGAGGACTCTGGGGCCAACGTCCTGACTTTC.

The rearrangement links TRBV6-1 to TRBJ2-3; D remains unclear. In germline, CDR1 is MNHNS, CDR2 SASEGT. Deletions cut 2 bases from V and 7 bases from J, with 4 bases between. This CDR3 is 11 amino acids long. CDR3 loop: CASSEIYTQYF. The CDR3 bases are TGTGCCAGCAGTGAAATATATACGCAGTATTTT.

In regard to this clone: Other DNA sequences in this specimen translate into the identical CDR3. The rearrangement uses TRBV7-2 and TRBJ2-2; 9 positions match TRBD2. This CDR3 region has 15 residues. Germline-derived CDR1 and CDR2 are SGHTA and FQGNSA. Losses at the gene ends were 3 bases for V and 3 bases for J; bases not matched to a gene: 2. CDR3 DNA sequence: TGTGCCAGCAGCTTGGGACTAGCCTACACCGGGGAGCTGTTTTTT. This codes for CASSLGLAYTGELFF. The whole variable domain, remainder taken from reference TRBV7-2 and TRBJ2-2, is GAGVSQSPSNKVTEKGKDVELRCDPISGHTALYWYRQSLGQGLEFLIYFQGNSAPDKSGLPSDRFSAERTGGSVSTLTIQRTQQEDSAVYLCASSLGLAYTGELFFGEGSRLTVL.

This CDR3 reads CASSLSIGGEAFF. CDR3 DNA sequence: TGTGCCAGCAGCTTATCTATAGGGGGTGAAGCTTTCTTT. The chain combines TRBV11-2 with TRBJ1-1, with D perhaps matching TRBD1 (6 bases). Per the germline V gene, CDR1 is SGHAT and CDR2 is FQNNGV. This CDR3 region has 13 residues. Trimming cost V 2 bases and J 7 bases, with 11 bases left between them.

The V call is TRBV30, the J call TRBJ1-1; possible D gene TRBD1, 6 bases. Germline CDR1 is GTSNPN and CDR2 is SVGIG (reference sequence). CDR3 length: 10 amino acids. CDR3 amino acids: CDGGGTEAFF. DNA for the CDR3: TGTGATGGGGGCGGGACTGAAGCTTTCTTT.

The gene calls are TRBV19 and TRBJ1-1; 7 nucleotides align to TRBD1. CDR3 size: 12 residues. Per germline, CDR1 LNHDA and CDR2 SQIVND (reference sequence). V was clipped by 3 bases and J by 10 bases; unmatched bases: 5. For the CDR3, the DNA is TGTGCCAGTAGTATTCAAACAGGGGTAGCTTTCTTT. Protein product: CASSIQTGVAFF. The variable domain in full, completed from reference TRBV19 and TRBJ1-1, reads DGGITQSPKYLFRKEGQNVTLSCEQNLNHDAMYWYRQDPGQGLRLIYYSQIVNDFQKGDIAEGYSVSREKKESFPLTVTSAQKNPTAFYLCASSIQTGVAFFGQGTRLTVV.

V is TRBV6-5 and J is TRBJ1-3; D gene unclear. The V gene's germline CDR1 is MNHEY and CDR2 SVGAGI. There are 11 residues in the CDR3. The V and J ends lost 2 bases and 11 bases respectively, with 7 bases between them. The CDR3 nucleotides are TGTGCCAGCAGTTACGGCACAGCCATATATTTT. Translating it yields CASSYGTAIYF.

This clone was recorded only once. The chain's CDR3 is CASSGTSGTYEQYF. In DNA, the CDR3 is TGCGCCAGCAGCGGGACTAGCGGGACCTACGAGCAGTACTTC. The rearrangement links TRBV5-1 to TRBJ2-7; 13 nucleotides agree with TRBD2. The CDR3 is 14 residues long. V was clipped by 4 bases and J by 2 bases; unmatched bases: 0. CDR1 is SGHRS, CDR2 YFSETQ, per germline.

J is TRBJ1-1 and V is TRBV7-9, with D unclear. Trimming cost V 4 bases and J 1 base, with 13 bases left between them. The CDR3 contains 15 residues. Per the germline V gene, CDR1 is SEHNR and CDR2 is FQNEAQ (reference sequence). DNA for the CDR3: TGTGCCAGCAGCTCATCCCCCCCAGAGAACACTGAAGCTTTCTTT. The encoded protein is CASSSSPPENTEAFF.

The rearrangement links TRBV28 to TRBJ2-5; TRBD2 is a possible D gene (6 bases). Germline V gene sequence: CDR1 MDHEN, CDR2 SYDVKM. V was clipped by 1 base and J by 10 bases, with 19 bases between them. This CDR3 spans 15 amino acids. The CDR3 nucleotides read TGTGCCAGCAGTTTATTTGCGAGCGGGCGGGGTGACCAGTACTTC. As protein: CASSLFASGRGDQYF.

The chain is built from TRBV2 and TRBJ2-2; 8 bases match TRBD2. J lost 9 bases, V lost 3 bases, and 9 bases had no gene match. The germline V gene has CDR1 SNHLY and CDR2 FYNNEI. The CDR3 contains 15 residues. The CDR3 loop reads CASSEGLGPDRELFF. The CDR3 nucleotides are TGTGCCAGCAGTGAGGGACTAGGCCCTGACCGGGAGCTGTTTTTT.